The source of this TCR beta chain is a study of cytomegalovirus exposure and HLA in healthy donors. Study results and limitations: Later analysis associated a missense DCLRE1C variant with TCR beta V- and J-gene trimming.

For this clone: The antigen remains unidentified.

In germline, CDR1 is SNHLY, CDR2 FYNNEI. The CDR3 consists of 15 residues. The V end was cut by 5 bases, the J end by 0 bases, with 12 bases between. Researchers ran the PCR with 60 Vbeta and 13 Jbeta primers. The table came from immunoSEQ multiplex PCR; TCRdb's copy has only in-frame clones and leaves some out. The sample lists some 200,000 clones, around 83% occurring once. Sequenced input: PBMCs. The chain has TRBV2 and TRBJ2-3; a possible D gene is TRBD2 (6 bases). The receptor was isolated from a woman aged 18-29 years in good health and CMV-seronegative. CDR3 loop: CASSPPSASTDTQYF. CDR3 nucleotides: TGTGCCAGCAGTCCCCCTAGCGCCAGCACAGATACGCAGTATTTT. Based on the CDR3 plus reference TRBV2 and TRBJ2-3, the full variable domain is EPEVTQTPSHQVTQMGQEVILRCVPISNHLYFYWYRQILGQKVEFLVSFYNNEISEKSEIFDDQFSVERPDGSNFTLKIRSTKLEDSAMYFCASSPPSASTDTQYFGPGTRLTVL.